The 3 T cell receptor beta chains in this list originate from one sample, sequenced in a study of molecular identifiers for immune sequencing clone quantification (dated by TCRdb to about 2018). The library was obtained by PCR. For sequencing, a NextSeq 500 was employed. TCRdb reprocessed the public reads (quality trimming at Q25 with fastp, clone calling with MiXCR) and kept in-frame beta chains. Under each unique CDR3 protein, matching rows form one entry showing the most common genes and DNA. Present in this sample are some 580,000 distinct CDR3 sequences, roughly 25% of which were seen just once. Around 0.78% of the sample lies in the top ten. Sequencing input: naive CD8+ T cells from blood, with Jurkat cell RNA spiked in. In the paper's terms, the cell subset or site label means: FACS-sorted CD8+CD4-CCR7+CD45RA+ naive T cells. Source of these receptors: a human donor in good health. Some libraries in this study had Jurkat cell RNA spiked in.

Comments on this clonotype: A much larger clone sits a single nucleotide away, making a read error possible. This chain links TRBV2 with TRBJ2-1, with a tentative D call TRBD2 (5 bases). This CDR3 comprises 13 residues. Germline assignment: CDR1 SNHLY and CDR2 FYNNEI. The CDR3 DNA sequence: TGTGTAAGCGGACTGCAAACCTACAATGAGCAGTTCTTC. Residues: CVSGLQTYNEQFF.

There are many counts of this clonotype. The rearrangement uses TRBV27 and TRBJ2-6; no definite D call. V dropped 2 bases and J dropped 2 bases, with 4 bases sitting between them. Germline CDR1 MNHEY, CDR2 SMNVEV (reference sequence). CDR3 length: 14 residues. The DNA for the CDR3 is TGTGCCAGCAGTTTACGTCCTGGGGCCAACGTCCTGACTTTC. This translates into CASSLRPGANVLTF.

The chain combines TRBV29-1 with TRBJ2-7; D is perhaps TRBD1 (6 bases). The CDR3 covers 13 residues. The V gene's germline CDR1 is SQVTM and CDR2 ANQGSEA. The ends were cut back, 2 bases at V and 3 bases at J, with 11 bases in the middle. In DNA, the CDR3 is TGCAGCGTTGAAATCCGGGACAACTACGAGCAGTACTTC. It codes for CSVEIRDNYEQYF.